These T cell receptor beta chains were read from a single sample in a study of OX40 agonist ivuxolimab in advanced cancers. Produced via immunoSEQ multiplex PCR; TCRdb's table is partial and in-frame only. The sample carries about 100,000 clones, approximately 90% recorded once. The source was CD4+ or CD8+ T cells sorted from blood, collected in a trial of the OX40 agonist ivuxolimab. Receptors originate from an adult with an advanced solid tumor such as melanoma, head and neck, liver or kidney cancer. The CDR3 runs from the conserved cysteine through the conserved F or W. A D gene is named only where the DNA matches it firmly. Only some rows state a clone size, as once, few, many or a class for expanded clones.

CDR3aa: CASSLVSSGQGAGLYF
CDR3nt: TGTGCCAGCAGCTTAGTCTCTTCGGGACAGGGGGCCGGTTTATATTTT
d_gene: TRBD1
j_gene: TRBJ1-3
v_gene: TRBV7-2
abundance: .

CDR3aa: CASSQDRGGASPLHF
CDR3nt: TGTGCCAGCAGCCAGGACAGGGGAGGAGCTTCACCCCTCCACTTT
d_gene: TRBD1
j_gene: TRBJ1-6
v_gene: TRBV2
abundance: .

CDR3aa: CASSPRGGFSYEQYF
CDR3nt: TGTGCCAGCAGTCCCCGTGGAGGGTTCTCCTACGAGCAGTACTTC
d_gene: .
j_gene: TRBJ2-7
v_gene: TRBV28
abundance: .

CDR3aa: CASSQETGINQPQHF
CDR3nt: TGTGCCAGCAGCCAAGAGACGGGTATCAATCAGCCCCAGCATTTT
d_gene: .
j_gene: TRBJ1-5
v_gene: TRBV7-9
abundance: once

CDR3aa: CASSLGISGYGYTF
CDR3nt: TGTGCCAGCAGTTTGGGCATTTCGGGATATGGCTACACCTTC
d_gene: .
j_gene: TRBJ1-2
v_gene: TRBV28
abundance: .

CDR3aa: CASSISSGFNEQFF
CDR3nt: TGTGCCAGTAGTATATCTAGCGGGTTCAATGAGCAGTTCTTC
d_gene: TRBD2
j_gene: TRBJ2-1
v_gene: TRBV19
abundance: .

CDR3aa: CASLAGREQFF
CDR3nt: TGTGCCAGCTTAGCGGGACGGGAGCAGTTCTTC
d_gene: TRBD2
j_gene: TRBJ2-1
v_gene: TRBV2
abundance: .

CDR3aa: CASGGRGRDTGELFF
CDR3nt: TGTGCTAGTGGAGGGAGGGGTAGGGACACCGGGGAGCTGTTTTTT
d_gene: TRBD2
j_gene: TRBJ2-2
v_gene: TRBV12-5
abundance: .

CDR3aa: CASSQEARVTDTQYF
CDR3nt: TGTGCCAGCAGCCAAGAGGCTCGAGTCACAGATACGCAGTATTTT
d_gene: .
j_gene: TRBJ2-3
v_gene: TRBV4-2
abundance: .

CDR3aa: CASSLDPQLFEAFF
CDR3nt: TGCGCCAGCAGCTTGGATCCACAGCTATTTGAAGCTTTCTTT
d_gene: .
j_gene: TRBJ1-1
v_gene: TRBV5-1
abundance: .

CDR3aa: CASSQSWGVATQYF
CDR3nt: TGTGCCAGCTCGCAAAGTTGGGGGGTTGCGACCCAGTACTTC
d_gene: .
j_gene: TRBJ2-5
v_gene: TRBV18
abundance: .

CDR3aa: CAISGLAGPTDTQYF
CDR3nt: TGTGCCATCAGTGGACTAGCGGGGCCCACAGATACGCAGTATTTT
d_gene: TRBD2
j_gene: TRBJ2-3
v_gene: TRBV10-3
abundance: .

CDR3aa: CASSLVSKYEQYF
CDR3nt: TGTGCCAGCAGCTTAGTCAGCAAGTACGAGCAGTACTTC
d_gene: .
j_gene: TRBJ2-7
v_gene: TRBV11-1
abundance: .

CDR3aa: CASSPHQGAWDTEAFF
CDR3nt: TGTGCCAGCAGCCCTCATCAGGGGGCTTGGGACACTGAAGCTTTCTTT
d_gene: TRBD1
j_gene: TRBJ1-1
v_gene: TRBV7-2
abundance: .

CDR3aa: CASRGGQVNNEQFF
CDR3nt: TGTGCCAGCAGGGGTGGACAGGTGAACAATGAGCAGTTCTTC
d_gene: TRBD1
j_gene: TRBJ2-1
v_gene: TRBV25-1
abundance: few

CDR3aa: CASSVGGSGDSSPYEQYF
CDR3nt: TGTGCCAGCAGCGTAGGCGGGTCCGGTGACAGTTCACCCTACGAGCAGTACTTC
d_gene: .
j_gene: TRBJ2-7
v_gene: TRBV9
abundance: .

CDR3aa: CASSSSGPYYEQYF
CDR3nt: TGTGCCAGCAGCTCCTCCGGGCCTTACTACGAGCAGTACTTC
d_gene: .
j_gene: TRBJ2-7
v_gene: TRBV7-2
abundance: .

CDR3aa: CASSRTSGGSIEQFF
CDR3nt: TGTGCCAGCAGCAGGACTAGCGGGGGGAGTATTGAGCAGTTCTTC
d_gene: TRBD2
j_gene: TRBJ2-1
v_gene: TRBV7-3
abundance: .

CDR3aa: CASSYGALNQPQHF
CDR3nt: TGTGCCAGCAGTTACGGGGCACTCAATCAGCCCCAGCATTTT
d_gene: .
j_gene: TRBJ1-5
v_gene: TRBV6-5
abundance: .

CDR3aa: CASSLAAGLAYEQYF
CDR3nt: TGCGCCAGCAGCTTGGCCGCAGGGCTTGCCTACGAGCAGTACTTC
d_gene: .
j_gene: TRBJ2-7
v_gene: TRBV5-1
abundance: .

CDR3aa: CAWNPLNTEAFF
CDR3nt: TGTGCCTGGAATCCTCTGAACACTGAAGCTTTCTTT
d_gene: .
j_gene: TRBJ1-1
v_gene: TRBV30
abundance: few

CDR3aa: CASKSGGGEKLFF
CDR3nt: TGTGCCAGTAAATCGGGGGGCGGGGAAAAACTGTTTTTT
d_gene: .
j_gene: TRBJ1-4
v_gene: TRBV28
abundance: .

CDR3aa: CASSLRMTGAYEQYF
CDR3nt: TGTGCCAGCAGCTTGCGTATGACAGGGGCGTACGAGCAGTACTTC
d_gene: TRBD1
j_gene: TRBJ2-7
v_gene: TRBV5-6
abundance: .

CDR3aa: CASSTYRGSTEAFF
CDR3nt: TGTGCCAGCAGCACCTACAGGGGGAGCACTGAAGCTTTCTTT
d_gene: TRBD1
j_gene: TRBJ1-1
v_gene: TRBV5-4
abundance: .

CDR3aa: CASRRDRGSYGYTF
CDR3nt: TGTGCCAGCAGACGGGACAGGGGAAGCTATGGCTACACCTTC
d_gene: TRBD1
j_gene: TRBJ1-2
v_gene: TRBV28
abundance: .

CDR3aa: CAISSSRGRDSYEQYF
CDR3nt: TGTGCCATCAGTAGTTCCCGCGGGAGGGACTCCTACGAGCAGTACTTC
d_gene: TRBD2
j_gene: TRBJ2-7
v_gene: TRBV10-3
abundance: .

CDR3aa: CASSHSAQYF
CDR3nt: TGTGCCAGCAGTCACTCGGCCCAGTACTTC
d_gene: .
j_gene: TRBJ2-5
v_gene: TRBV28
abundance: .

CDR3aa: CASSRGRVAENYEQYF
CDR3nt: TGTGCCAGTAGTAGGGGAAGGGTAGCGGAGAACTACGAGCAGTACTTC
d_gene: .
j_gene: TRBJ2-7
v_gene: TRBV19
abundance: .

CDR3aa: CASSYHRDTYEQYF
CDR3nt: TGTGCCAGCAGTTACCACCGGGATACCTACGAGCAGTACTTC
d_gene: .
j_gene: TRBJ2-7
v_gene: TRBV6-5
abundance: .

CDR3aa: CASSSQINQPQHF
CDR3nt: TGTGCCAGCAGCAGCCAGATCAATCAGCCCCAGCATTTT
d_gene: .
j_gene: TRBJ1-5
v_gene: TRBV7-8
abundance: .

CDR3aa: CASGLVVRQGEAFF
CDR3nt: TGTGCTAGTGGTTTGGTAGTCCGGCAGGGGGAAGCTTTCTTT
d_gene: .
j_gene: TRBJ1-1
v_gene: TRBV12-5
abundance: .

CDR3aa: CASSFWGTEAFF
CDR3nt: TGTGCCAGCAGCTTTTGGGGGACTGAAGCTTTCTTT
d_gene: .
j_gene: TRBJ1-1
v_gene: TRBV7-9
abundance: .

CDR3aa: CAWSLLLGGINEQFF
CDR3nt: TGTGCCTGGAGTCTACTGCTAGGGGGGATCAATGAGCAGTTCTTC
d_gene: .
j_gene: TRBJ2-1
v_gene: TRBV30
abundance: .

CDR3aa: CASSLISGDQETQYF
CDR3nt: TGTGCCAGCAGCCTGATCAGCGGAGACCAAGAGACCCAGTACTTC
d_gene: .
j_gene: TRBJ2-5
v_gene: TRBV5-6
abundance: .

CDR3aa: CSGSGVSGTEAFF
CDR3nt: TGCAGCGGGTCTGGGGTGTCGGGAACTGAAGCTTTCTTT
d_gene: .
j_gene: TRBJ1-1
v_gene: TRBV29-1
abundance: once

CDR3aa: CASSIRAGQGYEQYF
CDR3nt: TGTGCCAGTAGTATCCGTGCAGGACAGGGCTACGAGCAGTACTTC
d_gene: TRBD1
j_gene: TRBJ2-7
v_gene: TRBV19
abundance: .

CDR3aa: CASSFGLAGVGWYF
CDR3nt: TGTGCCAGCAGTTTCGGTCTAGCGGGAGTAGGATGGTACTTC
d_gene: TRBD2
j_gene: TRBJ2-7
v_gene: TRBV28
abundance: once

CDR3aa: CASSPTTSGSANEQFF
CDR3nt: TGTGCCAGCAGCCCCACGACTAGCGGGAGTGCCAATGAGCAGTTCTTC
d_gene: TRBD2
j_gene: TRBJ2-1
v_gene: TRBV9
abundance: .

CDR3aa: CASSREGLNTGELFF
CDR3nt: TGTGCCAGCAGTCGTGAGGGGCTGAACACCGGGGAGCTGTTTTTT
d_gene: .
j_gene: TRBJ2-2
v_gene: TRBV2
abundance: .

CDR3aa: CATQGRLSGNTIYF
CDR3nt: TGTGCCACTCAAGGACGGCTCTCTGGAAACACCATATATTTT
d_gene: .
j_gene: TRBJ1-3
v_gene: TRBV6-5
abundance: once

CDR3aa: CAINIAGSTTGELFF
CDR3nt: TGTGCCATCAACATAGCGGGATCAACAACCGGGGAGCTGTTTTTT
d_gene: TRBD2
j_gene: TRBJ2-2
v_gene: TRBV10-3
abundance: .

CDR3aa: CASSVLAGDYEQYF
CDR3nt: TGTGCCAGCAGCGTGCTAGCGGGAGACTACGAGCAGTACTTC
d_gene: TRBD2
j_gene: TRBJ2-7
v_gene: TRBV9
abundance: once

CDR3aa: CASSPPTAGSRELFF
CDR3nt: TGTGCCAGCTCACCACCTACTGCCGGGAGCAGGGAGCTGTTTTTT
d_gene: .
j_gene: TRBJ2-2
v_gene: TRBV18
abundance: .

CDR3aa: CASSLGVAGDLYEQYF
CDR3nt: TGTGCCAGCAGCTTAGGGGTAGCGGGAGACCTCTACGAGCAGTACTTC
d_gene: TRBD2
j_gene: TRBJ2-7
v_gene: TRBV7-6
abundance: .

CDR3aa: CAISQRQQGQGGELFF
CDR3nt: TGTGCCATCAGCCAACGACAGCAGGGTCAGGGCGGGGAGCTGTTTTTT
d_gene: .
j_gene: TRBJ2-2
v_gene: TRBV10-3
abundance: .

CDR3aa: CASSESTDTQYF
CDR3nt: TGTGCCAGCAGTGAGAGCACAGATACGCAGTATTTT
d_gene: .
j_gene: TRBJ2-3
v_gene: TRBV28
abundance: .

CDR3aa: CATSSWTAQTSYEQYF
CDR3nt: TGTGCCACCAGCAGTTGGACAGCCCAGACCTCCTACGAGCAGTACTTC
d_gene: .
j_gene: TRBJ2-7
v_gene: TRBV15
abundance: .

CDR3aa: CASSLVLRDSTDTQYF
CDR3nt: TGCGCCAGCAGCTTGGTTCTTCGTGATTCCACAGATACGCAGTATTTT
d_gene: .
j_gene: TRBJ2-3
v_gene: TRBV5-1
abundance: .

CDR3aa: CASSSDSSGNTIYF
CDR3nt: TGTGCCAGCAGCTCGGACAGCTCTGGAAACACCATATATTTT
d_gene: .
j_gene: TRBJ1-3
v_gene: TRBV7-2
abundance: .

CDR3aa: CASSLTGDNQPQHF
CDR3nt: TGTGCCAGCAGCTTAACAGGTGATAATCAGCCCCAGCATTTT
d_gene: .
j_gene: TRBJ1-5
v_gene: TRBV7-2
abundance: .

CDR3aa: CASSAGGGYEQYF
CDR3nt: TGTGCCAGCAGCGCAGGGGGAGGCTACGAGCAGTACTTC
d_gene: .
j_gene: TRBJ2-7
v_gene: TRBV21-1
abundance: .

CDR3aa: CASSSSWGKALHGYTF
CDR3nt: TGTGCCAGCAGTTCGTCTTGGGGTAAGGCTTTGCATGGCTACACCTTC
d_gene: .
j_gene: TRBJ1-2
v_gene: TRBV28
abundance: .

CDR3aa: CASSLLGRTDTQYF
CDR3nt: TGTGCCAGCAGCTTGCTAGGCCGCACAGATACGCAGTATTTT
d_gene: .
j_gene: TRBJ2-3
v_gene: TRBV7-2
abundance: .

CDR3aa: CASSTGTGYEQYF
CDR3nt: TGCGCCAGCAGCACCGGGACCGGCTACGAGCAGTACTTC
d_gene: .
j_gene: TRBJ2-7
v_gene: TRBV5-1
abundance: .